The 18 T cell receptor beta chains in this list originate from one sample, sequenced in a study of tumor and adjacent non-tumor tissue in lung cancer. The library came from three nested PCR rounds adapted from ARM-PCR protocols. TCRdb passed the multiplex PCR reads through MiXCR, listing each CDR3 protein once. The table has about 77,000 distinct CDR3 sequences, approximately 82% seen once. The template was RNA from unsorted bulk tissue. More than 3 cm separated this lung sample from the edge of the tumor. Sequencing used distant non-tumor lung tissue. The origin of the receptors is a man aged 70 or older with non-small cell lung cancer.

About this clonotype: A single base separates this from a much larger clone, so it may be a read error. The chain joins TRBV6-5 to TRBJ2-7, with TRBD2 identical over 7 bases. The CDR3 is made up of 16 amino acids. V lost 5 bases, J lost 3 bases, and 13 bases stayed unmatched. Germline lookup yields CDR1 MNHEY and CDR2 SVGAGI. CDR3 sequence (DNA): TGTGCCAGCAGTAGTTCCGGGACTACTTCCTTCTACGAGCAGTACTTC. It translates to CASSSSGTTSFYEQYF.

About this clonotype itself: Its ends do not fully match the called genes, so a read error is possible. V and J are TRBV5-5 and TRBJ1-1; no reliable D call. The CDR3 covers 15 residues. In germline, CDR1 is SGHKS, CDR2 YYEKEE (reference sequence). The CDR3 sequence: CASSLQQIMNTEALF. The CDR3 DNA is TGTGCCAGCAGCTTGCAACAGATCATGAACACTGAAGCTTTATTT.

A remark on this clonotype: A read error may account for a junction end that differs from germline. V gene TRBV6-5 combines with J gene TRBJ2-6; 10 bases match TRBD1. CDR3 length: 17 residues. The V gene's germline CDR1 is MNHEY and CDR2 SVGAGI. In nucleotides, the CDR3 is TGTGCCAGCAGTTCCGTGACAGGGGGCACTGAGGCCAACGTCCTGACATTC. It yields the protein CASSSVTGGTEANVLTF.

This clonotype appeared a few times. A read error is likely, as this CDR3 ends without the conserved phenylalanine or tryptophan. The chain employs TRBV6-5 and TRBJ2-6; D may be TRBD1 (6 bases). V was shortened by 6 bases and J by 0 bases, with 18 bases between the two germline ends. The germline gives CDR1 MNHEY, CDR2 SVGAGI. This CDR3 has 18 amino acids. Written as DNA, the CDR3 is TGTGCCAGCAGCCAGCAAGGGGGAGCCGGCTCTGGGGCCAACGTCCTGACTCTC. It is translated as CASSQQGGAGSGANVLTL.

A remark on this clonotype: A read error may produce the germline difference seen at one junction end. This chain joins TRBV11-3 and TRBJ1-6; no reliable D call. The CDR3 runs 16 residues. Germline CDR1 reads SGHNT; CDR2 reads YENEEA. Here the CDR3 reads CASSFLPGKEGSPLRF. In DNA, the CDR3 is TGTGCCAGCAGCTTCCTTCCGGGAAAAGAAGGATCACCCCTCCGCTTT.

This clonotype was seen once. The conserved final phenylalanine or tryptophan is absent from the CDR3, which likely points to a read error. The chain links TRBV11-2 to TRBJ2-5; the match to TRBD1 covers 7 bases. The CDR3 spans 15 residues. Germline CDR1 reads SGHAT; CDR2 reads FQNNGV. The CDR3 coding sequence is TGTCCCAGCAGCCCGGGGACAGTTGGTCAAGAGACCCAGTACTCC. As protein: CPSSPGTVGQETQYS.

This rearrangement joins TRBV20-1 to TRBJ2-1; D gene unclear. V lost 0 bases, J lost 3 bases, and 15 bases lay in between. The germline V gene encodes CDR1 DFQATT and CDR2 SNEGSKA (reference sequence). The CDR3 extends over 16 amino acids. CDR3 nucleotide sequence: TGCAGTGCTAGAGATCAGTGGGTAACAAACTACAATGAGCAGTTCTTC. This sequence encodes CSARDQWVTNYNEQFF.

Of note for this clonotype: A much larger clone is a single base away; this may be a read error. The chain carries TRBV5-6 and TRBJ2-7, with TRBD1 matching over 7 bases. Germline V gene sequence: CDR1 SGHDT, CDR2 YYEEEE. V dropped 4 bases and J dropped 5; count of bases not matched to a gene: 15. This CDR3 is built from 16 residues. In DNA, the CDR3 is TGTGCCAGCAGCACAGGGGCAAGGTGGACCCTTGACGAGCAGTACTTC. Translating it yields CASSTGARWTLDEQYF.

In this sample, this clonotype turned up a few times. This may be a read error: a much more frequent sequence differs by one nucleotide. The chain carries TRBV12-3 or TRBV12-4 and TRBJ2-1; TRBD2 matches 9 bases. The CDR3 is made up of 14 amino acids. CDR3 nucleotide sequence: TGTGCCATCAGTGTATCGGGACTAGCCGGGGAGCAGTTCTTC. Its protein product is CAISVSGLAGEQFF.

Concerning this clonotype: A read error may account for a junction end that differs from germline. The genes are TRBV6-5 and TRBJ1-2, with unresolved D. Germline V lookup: CDR1 MNHEY, CDR2 SVGAGI. The CDR3 runs to 15 residues. The CDR3 protein is CAGSYSKGSSYGYTF. The CDR3, as DNA: TGTGCCGGCAGTTACTCGAAGGGATCAAGCTATGGCTACACCTTC.

This clonotype was detected only once. This chain connects TRBV6-2 or TRBV6-3 to TRBJ2-1, with D possibly TRBD2 on 5 matching bases. Germline loops: CDR1 MNHEY, CDR2 SVGEGT. V was pared by 9 bases and J by 5 bases, with 14 bases between. The CDR3 spans 13 residues. The CDR3 bases are TGTGCCAGTAACGGAGGCGGTAACAATGAGCAGTTCTTC. As protein: CASNGGGNNEQFF.

Remarks on this clonotype: The junction differs from germline at one of its ends, possibly a read error. V gene TRBV20-1 combines with J gene TRBJ2-1; D is unresolved. Germline V lookup: CDR1 DFQATT, CDR2 SNEGSKA (reference sequence). The CDR3 sequence is 12 residues long. The CDR3, as DNA: TGCAGTGCTCCAGACCTCGGTTTTGAGCATTTCTTC. Amino acid sequence: CSAPDLGFEHFF.

The chain couples TRBV6-1 to TRBJ2-7, with 8 positions matching TRBD1. The CDR3 length is 13 residues. J was trimmed by 10 bases and V by 7 bases; bases with no gene match: 12. Per the germline V gene, CDR1 is MNHNS and CDR2 is SASEGT. This chain's CDR3 is CASIGTGLNQQYF. CDR3 DNA: TGTGCCAGCATCGGGACAGGCTTGAACCAACAGTACTTC.

Of note for this clonotype: The germline gene is not matched at one end of the junction; a read error may be the cause. The chain employs TRBV7-9 and TRBJ1-6; D uncertain. Germline V gene lookup returns CDR1 SEHNR and CDR2 FQNEAQ (reference sequence). The CDR3 is 12 residues long. The CDR3 DNA reads TGTGCCAGCAGCAACATGGGTTCACTCCTCCATTTT. Translating it yields CASSNMGSLLHF.

This clonotype was picked up one time. V gene TRBV2 combines with J gene TRBJ2-7; D unclear. Per germline, CDR1 SNHLY and CDR2 FYNNEI. The CDR3 loop spans 14 amino acids. V lost 10 bases to trimming and J lost 2 bases, with 18 bases between them. The CDR3 loop reads CANTLGPLTYEQYF. In nucleotides, the CDR3 is TGTGCCAACACCCTAGGACCTTTAACCTACGAGCAGTACTTC.

The chain has TRBV11-2 and TRBJ2-1; 8 bases align to TRBD2. The CDR3 runs 15 residues. Germline V gene sequence: CDR1 SGHAT, CDR2 FQNNGV. CDR3 DNA sequence: TGTGTCAACAGCTTAGAGACGGGGGGGCTCTATGAGCAGTTCTTC. Protein: CVNSLETGGLYEQFF.

As for this clonotype: The junction shows a germline mismatch at one end, possibly a read error. The J gene is TRBJ2-5, the V gene TRBV5-5; the D is unclear. The CDR3 runs to 13 residues. Germline CDR1 is SGHKS and CDR2 is YYEKEE (reference sequence). The CDR3 DNA reads as TGTACCAGAAGCTTGGTCAGTACGGAGACCCAGTACTTC. This gives the protein CTRSLVSTETQYF.

About this clonotype itself: Its ends do not fully match the called genes, so a read error is possible. This rearrangement joins TRBV6-6 to TRBJ2-1; 13 bases line up with TRBD2. The CDR3 spans 18 residues. Germline V gene data show CDR1 as MNHNY and CDR2 as SVGAGI (reference sequence). As DNA, the CDR3 is TGTGCCAGCAGTTACTCGGGGGGGACTAGCGGGAACTACAATGAGCTGTTCTTC. Its protein is CASSYSGGTSGNYNELFF.